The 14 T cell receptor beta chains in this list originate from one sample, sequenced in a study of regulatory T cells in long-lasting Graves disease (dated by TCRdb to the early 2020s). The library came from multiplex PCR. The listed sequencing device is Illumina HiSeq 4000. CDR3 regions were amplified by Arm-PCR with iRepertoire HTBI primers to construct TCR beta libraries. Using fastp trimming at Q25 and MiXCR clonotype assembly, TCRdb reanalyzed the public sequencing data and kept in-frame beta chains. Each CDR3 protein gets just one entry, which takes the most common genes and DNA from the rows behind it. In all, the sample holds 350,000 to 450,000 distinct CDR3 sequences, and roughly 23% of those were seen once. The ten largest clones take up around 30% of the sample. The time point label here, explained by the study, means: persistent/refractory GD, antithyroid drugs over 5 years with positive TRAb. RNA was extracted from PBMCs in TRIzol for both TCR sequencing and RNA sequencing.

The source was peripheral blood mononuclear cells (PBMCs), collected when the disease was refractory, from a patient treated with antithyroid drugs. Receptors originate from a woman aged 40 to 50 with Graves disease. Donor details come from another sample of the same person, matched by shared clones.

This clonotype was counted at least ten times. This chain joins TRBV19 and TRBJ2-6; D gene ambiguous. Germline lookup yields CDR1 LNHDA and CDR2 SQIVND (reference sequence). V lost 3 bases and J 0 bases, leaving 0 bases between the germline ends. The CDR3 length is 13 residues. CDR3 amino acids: CASSISGANVLTF. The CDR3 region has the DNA TGTGCCAGTAGTATCTCTGGGGCCAACGTCCTGACTTTC. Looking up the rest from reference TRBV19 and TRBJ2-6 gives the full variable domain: DGGITQSPKYLFRKEGQNVTLSCEQNLNHDAMYWYRQDPGQGLRLIYYSQIVNDFQKGDIAEGYSVSREKKESFPLTVTSAQKNPTAFYLCASSISGANVLTFGAGSRLTVL.

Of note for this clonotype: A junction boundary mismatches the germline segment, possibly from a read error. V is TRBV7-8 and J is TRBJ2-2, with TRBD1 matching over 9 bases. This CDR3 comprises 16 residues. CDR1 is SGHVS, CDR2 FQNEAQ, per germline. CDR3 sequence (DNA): TGTGCCAGCAGCTTACTCGACAGGGGGGGGGTCGGGGAGCTGGTTTTT. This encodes CASSLLDRGGVGELVF.

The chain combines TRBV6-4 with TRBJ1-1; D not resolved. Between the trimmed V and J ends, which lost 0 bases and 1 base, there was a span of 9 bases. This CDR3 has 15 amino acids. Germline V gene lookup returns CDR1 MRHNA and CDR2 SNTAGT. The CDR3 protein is CASSDSGRENTEAFF. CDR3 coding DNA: TGTGCCAGCAGTGACTCTGGCCGCGAGAACACTGAAGCTTTCTTT.

Written as DNA, the CDR3 is TGTGCCAGCAGCCCCTCTCCCGGGACAGGGTCCTATGGCTACACCTTC. Its protein product is CASSPSPGTGSYGYTF. V gene TRBV7-9 combines with J gene TRBJ1-2, with 9 bases that match TRBD1. Trimming cost V 5 bases and J 4 bases; bases outside gene matches: 11. Germline V gene lookup returns CDR1 SEHNR and CDR2 FQNEAQ (reference sequence). This CDR3 has 16 residues.

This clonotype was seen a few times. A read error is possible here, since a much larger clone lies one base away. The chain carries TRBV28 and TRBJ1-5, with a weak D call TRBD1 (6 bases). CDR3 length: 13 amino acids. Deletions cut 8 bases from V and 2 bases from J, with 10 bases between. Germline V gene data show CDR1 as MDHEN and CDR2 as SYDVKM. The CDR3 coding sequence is TGTGCCAGCCACCGACAGGGCAATCAGCCCCAGCATTTT. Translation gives CASHRQGNQPQHF.

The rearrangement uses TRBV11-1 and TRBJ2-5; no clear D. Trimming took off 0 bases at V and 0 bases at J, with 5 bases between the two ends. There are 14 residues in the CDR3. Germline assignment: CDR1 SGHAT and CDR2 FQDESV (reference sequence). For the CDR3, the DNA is TGTGCCAGCAGCTTAGCGGCGTACCAAGAGACCCAGTACTTC. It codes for CASSLAAYQETQYF. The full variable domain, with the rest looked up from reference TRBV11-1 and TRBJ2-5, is EAEVAQSPRYKITEKSQAVAFWCDPISGHATLYWYRQILGQGPELLVQFQDESVVDDSQLPKDRFSAERLKGVDSTLKIQPAELGDSAMYLCASSLAAYQETQYFGPGTRLLVL.

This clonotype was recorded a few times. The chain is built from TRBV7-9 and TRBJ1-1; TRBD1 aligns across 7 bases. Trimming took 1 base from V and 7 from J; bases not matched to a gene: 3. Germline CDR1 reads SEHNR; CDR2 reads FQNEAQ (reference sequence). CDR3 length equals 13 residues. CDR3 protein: CASSLVGQFEAFF. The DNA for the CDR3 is TGTGCCAGCAGCTTAGTGGGACAGTTTGAAGCTTTCTTT.

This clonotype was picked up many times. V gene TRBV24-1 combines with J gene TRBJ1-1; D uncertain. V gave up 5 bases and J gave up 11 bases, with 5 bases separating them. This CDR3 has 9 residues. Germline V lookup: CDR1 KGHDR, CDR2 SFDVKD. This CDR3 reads CATSGLAFF. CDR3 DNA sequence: TGTGCCACCAGTGGGCTCGCTTTCTTT.

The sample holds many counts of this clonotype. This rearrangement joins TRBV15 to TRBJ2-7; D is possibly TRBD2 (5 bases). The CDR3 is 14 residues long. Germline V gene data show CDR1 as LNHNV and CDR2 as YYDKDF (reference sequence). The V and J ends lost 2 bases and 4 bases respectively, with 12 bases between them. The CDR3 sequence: CATSRSPDSYEQYF. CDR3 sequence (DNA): TGTGCCACCAGCAGATCCCCGGACTCTTACGAGCAGTACTTC.

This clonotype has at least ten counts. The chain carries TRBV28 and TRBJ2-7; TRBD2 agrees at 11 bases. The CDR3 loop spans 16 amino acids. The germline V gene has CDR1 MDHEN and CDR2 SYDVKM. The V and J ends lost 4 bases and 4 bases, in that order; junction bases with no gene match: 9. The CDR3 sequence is CASSSGGLAEEYEQYF. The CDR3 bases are TGTGCCAGCAGTTCGGGGGGACTAGCGGAAGAATACGAGCAGTACTTC.

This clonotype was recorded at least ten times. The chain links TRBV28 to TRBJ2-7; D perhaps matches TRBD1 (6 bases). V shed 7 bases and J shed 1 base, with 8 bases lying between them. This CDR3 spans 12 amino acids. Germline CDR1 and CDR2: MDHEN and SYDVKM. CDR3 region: CASNRASYEQYF. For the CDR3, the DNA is TGTGCCAGCAACAGGGCTTCCTACGAGCAGTACTTC.

CDR3 nucleotide sequence: TGTGCCAGCACCCGATCGTACCCCCCCTCTGGAAACACCATATATTTT. This codes for CASTRSYPPSGNTIYF. V and J are TRBV27 and TRBJ1-3; D unresolved. Germline V gene lookup returns CDR1 MNHEY and CDR2 SMNVEV (reference sequence). This CDR3 contains 16 residues. The V gene lost 7 bases and the J gene lost 0 bases, with 16 bases spanning the gap.

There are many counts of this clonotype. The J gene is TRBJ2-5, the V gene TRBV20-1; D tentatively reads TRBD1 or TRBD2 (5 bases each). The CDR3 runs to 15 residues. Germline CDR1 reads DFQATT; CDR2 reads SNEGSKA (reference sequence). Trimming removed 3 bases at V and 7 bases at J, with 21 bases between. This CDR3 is CSARDPSSGTVTQYF. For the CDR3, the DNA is TGCAGTGCTAGGGATCCCTCCTCGGGGACGGTGACCCAGTACTTC.

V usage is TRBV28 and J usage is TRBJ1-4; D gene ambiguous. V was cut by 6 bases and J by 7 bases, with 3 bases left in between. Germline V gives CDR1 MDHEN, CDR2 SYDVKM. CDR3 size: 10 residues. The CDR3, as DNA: TGTGCCAGCAGGGCTGAAAAACTGTTTTTT. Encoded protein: CASRAEKLFF.